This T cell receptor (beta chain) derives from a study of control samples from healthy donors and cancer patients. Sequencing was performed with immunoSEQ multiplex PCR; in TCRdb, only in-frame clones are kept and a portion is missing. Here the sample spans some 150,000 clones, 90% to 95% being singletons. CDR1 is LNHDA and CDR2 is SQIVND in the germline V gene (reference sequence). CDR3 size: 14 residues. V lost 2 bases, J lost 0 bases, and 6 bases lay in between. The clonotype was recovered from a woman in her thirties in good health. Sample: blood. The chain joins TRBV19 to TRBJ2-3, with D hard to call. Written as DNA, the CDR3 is TGTGCCAGTAGTATAAGGCTAAGCACAGATACGCAGTATTTT. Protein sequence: CASSIRLSTDTQYF.